Below are 27 T cell receptor beta chains sequenced from a single sample in a study of control samples from healthy donors and cancer patients. Assay: immunoSEQ multiplex PCR; the TCRdb copy retains only in-frame clones and omits some. The sample shows over 90,000 clones, under 95% of them seen only once. The sample consisted of blood. These receptors were collected from a woman aged 18 to 35 in good health.

This rearrangement joins TRBV24-1 to TRBJ2-7, with 7 nucleotides matching TRBD1. The junction had 2 bases not matched to a gene; V was cut back by 4 bases and J by 3 bases. From germline, CDR1 is KGHDR and CDR2 SFDVKD. CDR3 size: 13 residues. The CDR3 nucleotides are TGTGCCACCAGTGACCCAGGGGGCTACGAGCAGTACTTC. Translating it yields CATSDPGGYEQYF.

CDR3 sequence: CASSLDWAGRGYTF. CDR3 nucleotide sequence: TGTGCCAGCAGCTTAGATTGGGCGGGCCGGGGCTACACCTTC. The V gene is TRBV11-2, the J gene TRBJ1-2; unclear D gene. V was shortened by 0 bases and J by 8 bases, with 13 bases between the two germline ends. Germline lookup yields CDR1 SGHAT and CDR2 FQNNGV. There are 14 residues in the CDR3.

This chain connects TRBV28 to TRBJ2-7; TRBD2 matches 7 bases. V dropped 7 bases and J dropped 6; count of bases not matched to a gene: 3. The CDR3 is made up of 11 amino acids. In germline, CDR1 is MDHEN, CDR2 SYDVKM. The CDR3 DNA reads as TGTGCCAGCACGCGGGGGTTCGAGCAGTACTTC. Its protein is CASTRGFEQYF.

The J gene is TRBJ2-1, the V gene TRBV19, with D maybe TRBD1 (5 bases). Per the germline V gene, CDR1 is LNHDA and CDR2 is SQIVND (reference sequence). V was pared by 0 bases and J by 9 bases, with 9 bases between. The CDR3 runs 13 residues. This chain's CDR3 is CASSIDLRGEQFF. The CDR3 DNA reads as TGTGCCAGTAGTATAGATCTTAGGGGTGAGCAGTTCTTC.

The CDR3 sequence is CASSPRSLGETQYF. CDR3 nucleotides: TGTGCCAGCAGCCCCCGGTCCCTGGGCGAGACCCAGTACTTC. This chain links TRBV3-1 (or the pseudogene TRBV3-2) with TRBJ2-5; D gene uncertain. The CDR3 sequence is 14 residues long. Germline loops: CDR1 LGHDT, CDR2 YNNKEL (reference sequence). Between the trimmed V and J ends, which lost 4 bases and 5 bases, there was a span of 14 bases.

The gene calls are TRBV2 and TRBJ2-7; 7 nucleotides agree with TRBD2. The germline V gene encodes CDR1 SNHLY and CDR2 FYNNEI. The J segment lost 0 bases and the V segment lost 5 bases, leaving 4 bases of the junction unmatched. This CDR3 has 14 amino acids. This chain's CDR3 is CASSREVSSYEQYF. The DNA of the CDR3 is TGTGCCAGCAGTCGGGAGGTAAGCTCCTACGAGCAGTACTTC.

This clone was observed a few times. The V gene is TRBV6-4, the J gene TRBJ2-1, with 8 bases identical to TRBD2. The CDR3 covers 18 residues. Germline V CDR1 and CDR2: MRHNA, SNTAGT. With 0 bases clipped from V and 4 bases from J, the junction kept 11 bases outside the gene matches. CDR3 region: CASSDSSLAGGGYNEQFF. The DNA of the CDR3 is TGTGCCAGCAGTGACTCCTCTTTGGCGGGAGGAGGTTACAATGAGCAGTTCTTC.

This clone was detected a few times. The genes are TRBV5-8 and TRBJ1-6; perhaps TRBD1 as D (5 bases). CDR1 is SGHTS, CDR2 YDEGEE, per germline. Trimming cost V 2 bases and J 5 bases, with 8 bases left between them. CDR3 length equals 14 residues. The chain's CDR3 is CASSFPGNNSPLHF. The CDR3 DNA reads as TGTGCCAGCAGCTTTCCAGGGAATAATTCACCCCTCCACTTT.

The gene calls are TRBV29-1 and TRBJ1-1; D is unclear. V lost 4 bases, J lost 1 base, and 13 bases lay in between. Germline assignment: CDR1 SQVTM and CDR2 ANQGSEA. The CDR3 runs 14 residues. CDR3 region: CSVGPGSGNTEAFF. The CDR3, as DNA: TGCAGCGTTGGTCCGGGCTCAGGGAACACTGAAGCTTTCTTT.

The rearrangement joins TRBV5-5 to TRBJ2-3; D remains unclear. Per germline, CDR1 SGHKS and CDR2 YYEKEE (reference sequence). Trimming took off 0 bases at V and 4 bases at J, with 3 bases between the two ends. The CDR3 totals 12 residues. CDR3 bases: TGTGCCAGCAGCTTGGCCTCAGATACGCAGTATTTT. Its protein product is CASSLASDTQYF.

The rearrangement links TRBV13 to TRBJ1-4; 9 bases fit TRBD1. The CDR3 runs to 15 residues. Germline V gives CDR1 PRHDT, CDR2 FYEKMQ (reference sequence). With V trimmed by 3 bases and J by 8 bases, 7 bases remained unmatched. The chain's CDR3 is CASSFRGTGREKLFF. The CDR3, as DNA: TGTGCCAGCAGCTTTAGAGGGACAGGGCGGGAAAAACTGTTTTTT.

About this clone itself: Germline is not matched at one junction end, which may reflect a read error. This sequence joins TRBV6-5 and TRBJ1-4, with TRBD1 as a possible D gene (6 bases). Germline lookup yields CDR1 MNHEY and CDR2 SVGAGI. The CDR3 runs 15 residues. CDR3 residues: CASGGSGDSPETLFF. In DNA form, the CDR3 reads TGTGCCAGCGGCGGATCAGGGGATTCCCCCGAAACACTGTTTTTT.

The CDR3 nucleotides read TGTGCCATCTCGCAGAACACTGAAGCTTTCTTT. This codes for CAISQNTEAFF. The chain is built from TRBV10-3 and TRBJ1-1; no clear D. The V and J ends lost 8 bases and 1 base respectively, with 5 bases between them. Germline V gene lookup returns CDR1 ENHRY and CDR2 SYGVKD. The length of the CDR3 is 11 residues.

The chain employs TRBV11-3 and TRBJ2-7; the match to TRBD2 covers 9 bases. CDR3 length: 16 amino acids. Trimming at V came to 4 bases and at J to 1 base, leaving 8 bases not matched to a gene. Germline lookup yields CDR1 SGHNT and CDR2 YENEEA. The CDR3 is CASSSLRSGRSYEQYF. In DNA, the CDR3 is TGTGCCAGCAGCTCTCTCAGAAGCGGGAGGTCCTACGAGCAGTACTTC.

The chain is built from TRBV4-2 and TRBJ2-5; D unresolved. The CDR3 is 15 residues long. V lost 0 bases and J 2 bases, leaving 10 bases between the germline ends. Germline V CDR1 and CDR2: LGHNA, YNFKEQ. The CDR3 DNA follows: TGTGCCAGCAGCCAAGATTTTGGGCAGCAAGAGACCCAGTACTTC. It yields the protein CASSQDFGQQETQYF.

The chain couples TRBV4-2 to TRBJ1-4; TRBD1 agrees at 8 bases. The CDR3 is made up of 18 amino acids. Germline loops: CDR1 LGHNA, CDR2 YNFKEQ. The J segment lost 8 bases and the V segment lost 4 bases, leaving 18 bases of the junction unmatched. In nucleotides, the CDR3 is TGTGCCAGCAGCCCCCTCGGGCGGGTAGGACAGGGAAAAGAAAAACTGTTTTTT. Protein product: CASSPLGRVGQGKEKLFF.

The J gene is TRBJ1-5, the V gene TRBV25-1, with D perhaps TRBD1 (5 bases). Germline-derived CDR1 and CDR2 are MGHDK and SYGVNS. V gave up 4 bases and J gave up 4 bases, with 20 bases separating them. This CDR3 is built from 17 residues. The CDR3 spells CASSGGTELIRNQPQHF. The CDR3 nucleotides are TGTGCCAGCAGTGGAGGGACGGAATTGATCCGGAATCAGCCCCAGCATTTT.

The count of this clone is one. This chain joins TRBV6-4 and TRBJ2-1; 7 nucleotides align to TRBD1. There are 13 residues in the CDR3. V lost 3 bases, J lost 8 bases, and 4 bases stayed unmatched. Germline CDR1 reads MRHNA; CDR2 reads SNTAGT. This CDR3 is CASSETGLHEQFF. CDR3 in DNA: TGTGCCAGCAGTGAGACAGGGTTGCATGAGCAGTTCTTC.

The chain is built from TRBV5-1 and TRBJ2-4; possible D gene TRBD1, 5 bases. The CDR3 is made up of 13 amino acids. Looked up from germline, CDR1 is SGHRS and CDR2 is YFSETQ. V dropped 8 bases and J dropped 6 bases, with 15 bases sitting between them. CDR3: CARYTGNVNIQYF. Written as DNA, the CDR3 is TGCGCCAGGTATACAGGTAACGTAAACATTCAGTACTTC.

The genes are TRBV13 and TRBJ2-5; 11 nucleotides agree with TRBD1. Germline V gene lookup returns CDR1 PRHDT and CDR2 FYEKMQ (reference sequence). CDR3 length: 16 residues. The junction had 6 bases not matched to a gene; V was cut back by 2 bases and J by 4 bases. CDR3 sequence: CASSLSSGTGGETQYF. CDR3 coding DNA: TGTGCCAGCAGCTTAAGCTCCGGGACAGGGGGAGAGACCCAGTACTTC.

The V and J genes are TRBV28 and TRBJ2-1; TRBD2 matches at 7 bases. Trimming cost V 3 bases and J 0 bases; bases outside gene matches: 2. The V gene's germline CDR1 is MDHEN and CDR2 SYDVKM. The CDR3 is made up of 15 amino acids. CDR3: CASSFGGSSYNEQFF. The CDR3 bases are TGTGCCAGCAGTTTCGGCGGGAGCTCCTACAATGAGCAGTTCTTC.

The rearrangement uses TRBV27 and TRBJ1-3; unclear D gene. CDR1 and CDR2 (germline): MNHEY, SMNVEV (reference sequence). This CDR3 comprises 15 residues. V lost 2 bases and J 0 bases, leaving 8 bases between the germline ends. CDR3 sequence: CASSLEGNSGNTIYF. The CDR3 bases are TGTGCCAGCAGTTTAGAAGGGAACTCTGGAAACACCATATATTTT.

The gene calls are TRBV6-2 or TRBV6-3 and TRBJ2-3; a weak D match, TRBD2 (5 bases). V was clipped by 0 bases and J by 1 base, with 8 bases between them. CDR1 is MNHEY, CDR2 SVGEGT, per germline. This CDR3 comprises 15 residues. CDR3 bases: TGTGCCAGCAGTTACTCTCCGGAGGGCACAGATACGCAGTATTTT. It encodes CASSYSPEGTDTQYF.

This clone was observed once. The chain links TRBV5-8 to TRBJ1-1; maybe TRBD1 (5 bases). Germline V gene data show CDR1 as SGHTS and CDR2 as YDEGEE. V was clipped by 0 bases and J by 4 bases, with 10 bases between them. The CDR3 covers 14 residues. CDR3: CASSLVGGGTEAFF. In nucleotides, the CDR3 is TGTGCCAGCAGCTTGGTGGGGGGTGGCACTGAAGCTTTCTTT. The whole variable domain, remainder taken from reference TRBV5-8 and TRBJ1-1, is EAGVTQSPTHLIKTRGQQATLRCSPISGHTSVYWYQQALGLGLQFLLWYDEGEERNRGNFPPRFSGRQFPNYSSELNVNALELEDSALYLCASSLVGGGTEAFFGQGTRLTVV.

The chain carries TRBV28 and TRBJ2-5; 7 nucleotides align to TRBD1. CDR3 length: 13 amino acids. Germline V gene lookup returns CDR1 MDHEN and CDR2 SYDVKM. V lost 7 bases, J lost 5 bases, and 7 bases stayed unmatched. The CDR3 reads CASKGALWETQYF. CDR3 nucleotides: TGTGCCAGCAAGGGGGCGCTTTGGGAGACCCAGTACTTC.

This clone has just a few counts. The gene calls are TRBV7-2 and TRBJ1-5, with D unresolved. CDR1 is SGHTA, CDR2 FQGNSA, per germline. V lost 2 bases to trimming and J lost 4 bases, with 12 bases between them. The CDR3 is made up of 15 amino acids. CDR3 sequence reads: CASSLFHGGNQPQHF. The CDR3 nucleotides read TGTGCCAGCAGCTTATTTCATGGAGGTAATCAGCCCCAGCATTTT.

This rearrangement joins TRBV7-9 to TRBJ2-2; D perhaps matches TRBD1 (6 bases). The CDR3 consists of 15 residues. V lost 5 bases and J 5 bases, leaving 15 bases between the germline ends. The germline CDR1 and CDR2 sequences are SEHNR and FQNEAQ (reference sequence). The CDR3 protein is CASSPGALFTGELFF. The DNA for the CDR3 is TGTGCCAGCAGCCCAGGGGCCCTGTTTACCGGGGAGCTGTTTTTT.